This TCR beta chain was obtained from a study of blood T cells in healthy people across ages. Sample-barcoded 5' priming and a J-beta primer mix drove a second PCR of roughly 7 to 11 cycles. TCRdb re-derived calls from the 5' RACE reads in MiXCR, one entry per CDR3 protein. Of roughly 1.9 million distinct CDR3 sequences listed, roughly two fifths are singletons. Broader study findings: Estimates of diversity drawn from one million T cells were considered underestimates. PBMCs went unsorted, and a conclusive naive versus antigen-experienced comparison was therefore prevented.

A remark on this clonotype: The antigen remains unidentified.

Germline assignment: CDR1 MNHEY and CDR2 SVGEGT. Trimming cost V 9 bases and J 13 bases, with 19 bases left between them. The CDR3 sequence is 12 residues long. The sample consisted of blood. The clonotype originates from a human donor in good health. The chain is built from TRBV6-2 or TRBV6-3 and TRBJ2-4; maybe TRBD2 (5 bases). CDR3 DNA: TGTGCCAGTAACTTGGGGAGCCGTGAGCAGTACTTC. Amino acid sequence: CASNLGSREQYF.